This entry concerns a single T cell receptor beta chain. The clone's antigen remains unknown. Per-base qualities were not stored, and no clone one base away is much larger. The trial excluded patients who had a history of autoimmune disease or who were on systemic immunosuppression. In every dose cohort, peripheral blood was drawn for TCR sequencing at baseline, cycle 4 day 1, and cycle 7 day 1. Samples came from an open-label, multicenter, first-in-human phase I dose-escalation trial of ivuxolimab. Adults with locally advanced or metastatic melanoma, renal cell carcinoma, hepatocellular carcinoma or head and neck squamous cell carcinoma were enrolled in the trial. CD4+ and CD8+ T cells were sorted separately from peripheral blood before TCR sequencing. The sample belongs to a study of OX40 agonist ivuxolimab in advanced cancers. A note on the overall study: Ivuxolimab, which targeted the costimulatory receptor OX40 (CD134), was an agonistic, fully human IgG2 monoclonal antibody. Peripheral TCRbeta sequencing was intended to test whether TCR sequence diversity was altered and clonal T-cell expansion was caused by ivuxolimab. In the dose-escalation cohort, 82.7% of patients were male, and the mean age was approximately 55 years, with a range of roughly 20 to 80. Patients were allowed to have had prior anti-PD-1, anti-PD-L1 or anti-CTLA-4 therapy, and 30% to 40% of the dose-escalation patients had been treated with checkpoint inhibitors. The monotherapy dose-escalation portion (N of about 49 patients) of the phase I ivuxolimab trial is reported in the paper. Of the approximately 54 dose-escalation patients, hepatocellular carcinoma was present in roughly 19, melanoma in approximately 15, renal cell carcinoma in 9 and head and neck cancer in 9. Intravenous ivuxolimab was administered to patients every 2 weeks at six dose levels: 0.01, 0.1, 0.3, 1.5, 3 and 10 mg/kg. Partial responses were achieved by three dose-escalation patients, of whom one had hepatocellular carcinoma and two had cutaneous melanoma.

The study at large found these results: In the 0.1-3.0 mg/kg groups, partial responders had among the lowest normalized peripheral clonal expansion, particularly in CD8+ T cells. Clonal expansion of both CD4+ and CD8+ blood T cells was observed from baseline to week 6 at doses 0.1 to 3.0 mg/kg. Low levels of normalized T-cell clonal expansion were also seen in some patients who did not respond. Antigen specificity was not determined for the clonally expanded peripheral T cells. After ivuxolimab, more expanded clones were found on average in CD8+ T cells than in CD4+ T cells.

The germline V gene gives CDR1 as SGHVS and CDR2 as FQNEAQ. V sheds 2 bases and J sheds 2 bases, leaving 21 bases between their ends. The CDR3 runs 18 residues from the cysteine to the phenylalanine. Here the CDR3 DNA is all that survives: 54 bases in frame from base 1. Genomic DNA was extracted from sorted cells for sequencing of the TCRbeta CDR3 region. The immunoSEQ Assay was used to sequence the TCRbeta CDR3 regions. Not all clones reach the TCRdb copy of this immuneACCESS table, which keeps in-frame sequences only. Checked studies attribute under half of the gap to unresolved V genes and leave the rest unexplained. This sample comprises roughly 65,000 clones, about 90% of them detected only once. The ten largest clones take up roughly 10% of the sample.

The chain joins TRBV7-8 to TRBJ2-5; the D gene is not confidently resolved. This receptor was identified in an adult with an advanced solid tumor such as melanoma, head and neck, liver or kidney cancer. This specimen was CD4+ or CD8+ T cells sorted from blood, taken in a trial of the OX40 agonist ivuxolimab. The encoded CDR3 is CASSLSSVEQTSQETQYF. The DNA sequence is given as TGTGCCAGCAGCTTATCATCGGTGGAGCAAACTTCTCAAGAGACCCAGTACTTC.